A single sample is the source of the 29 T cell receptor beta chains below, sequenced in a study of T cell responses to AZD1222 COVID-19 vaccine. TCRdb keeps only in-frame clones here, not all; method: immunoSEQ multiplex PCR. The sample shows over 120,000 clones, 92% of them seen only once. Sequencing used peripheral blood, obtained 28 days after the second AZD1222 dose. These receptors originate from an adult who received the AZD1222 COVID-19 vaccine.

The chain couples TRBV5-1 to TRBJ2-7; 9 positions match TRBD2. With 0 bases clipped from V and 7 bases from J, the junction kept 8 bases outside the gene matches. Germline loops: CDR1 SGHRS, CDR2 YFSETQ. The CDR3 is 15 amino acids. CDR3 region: CASSLVREGLGEQYF. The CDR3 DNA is TGCGCCAGCAGCTTGGTGCGGGAGGGCCTGGGGGAGCAGTACTTC.

CDR3 bases: TGTGCCAGCACCCCCGGGACAGGGCGGAATTCACCCCTCCACTTT. Translated: CASTPGTGRNSPLHF. This rearrangement joins TRBV2 to TRBJ1-6; TRBD1 matches 9 bases. V shed 7 bases and J 7 bases; nucleotides not matched to a gene: 8. There are 15 residues in the CDR3. Germline CDR1 reads SNHLY; CDR2 reads FYNNEI.

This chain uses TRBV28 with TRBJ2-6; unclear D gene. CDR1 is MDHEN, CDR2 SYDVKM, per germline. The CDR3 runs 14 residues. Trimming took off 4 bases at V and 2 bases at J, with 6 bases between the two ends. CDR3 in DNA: TGTGCCAGCAGTTGGTTAGCTGGGGCCAACGTCCTGACTTTC. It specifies CASSWLAGANVLTF.

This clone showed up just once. CDR3 bases: TGCGCCAGCAGCCAAGATCTTAGCGGGAGCATCTACAATGAGCAGTTCTTC. It translates to CASSQDLSGSIYNEQFF. The gene calls are TRBV4-3 and TRBJ2-1, with 9 bases aligning to TRBD2. The CDR3 is made up of 17 amino acids. The V segment lost 0 bases and the J segment 3 bases; nucleotides outside the gene matches: 6. From germline, CDR1 is LGHNA and CDR2 YSLEER.

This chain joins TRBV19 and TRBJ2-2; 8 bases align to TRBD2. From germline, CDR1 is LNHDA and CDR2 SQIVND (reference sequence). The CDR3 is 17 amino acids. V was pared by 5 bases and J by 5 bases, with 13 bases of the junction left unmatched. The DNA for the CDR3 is TGTGCCAGTAGTTCCACGGGGGGGGCAGGGCGGACCGGGGAGCTGTTTTTT. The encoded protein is CASSSTGGAGRTGELFF.

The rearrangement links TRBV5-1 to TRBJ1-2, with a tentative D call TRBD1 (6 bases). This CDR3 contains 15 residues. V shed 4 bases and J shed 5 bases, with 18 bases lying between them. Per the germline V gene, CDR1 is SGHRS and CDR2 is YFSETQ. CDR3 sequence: CASSALPGEKYGYTF. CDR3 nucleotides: TGCGCCAGCAGCGCACTCCCAGGGGAGAAGTATGGCTACACCTTC. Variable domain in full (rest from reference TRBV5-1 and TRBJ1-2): KAGVTQTPRYLIKTRGQQVTLSCSPISGHRSVSWYQQTPGQGLQFLFEYFSETQRNKGNFPGRFSGRQFSNSRSEMNVSTLELGDSALYLCASSALPGEKYGYTFGSGTRLTVV.

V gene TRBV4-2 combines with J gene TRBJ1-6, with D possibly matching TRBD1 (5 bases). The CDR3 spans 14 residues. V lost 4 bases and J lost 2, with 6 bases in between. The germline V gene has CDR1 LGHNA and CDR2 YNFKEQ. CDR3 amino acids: CASSPGPYNSPLHF. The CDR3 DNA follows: TGTGCCAGCAGCCCGGGACCCTATAATTCACCCCTCCACTTT.

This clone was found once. In nucleotides, the CDR3 is TGTGCCAGCAGCTTGACAGGATACGAGCAGTACTTC. This translates into CASSLTGYEQYF. The V gene is TRBV7-8, the J gene TRBJ2-7, with TRBD1 as a possible D gene (6 bases). V dropped 3 bases and J dropped 4 bases, with 7 bases sitting between them. The CDR3 has 12 amino acids. Germline loops: CDR1 SGHVS, CDR2 FQNEAQ.

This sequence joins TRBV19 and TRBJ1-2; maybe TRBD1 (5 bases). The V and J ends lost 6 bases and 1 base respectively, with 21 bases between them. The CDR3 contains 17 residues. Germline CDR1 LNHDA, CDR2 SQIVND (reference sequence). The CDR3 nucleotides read TGTGCCAGTAGCCCTTTTCTAACAGGACTAGTTAACTATGGCTACACCTTC. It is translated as CASSPFLTGLVNYGYTF. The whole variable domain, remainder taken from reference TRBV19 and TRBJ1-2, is DGGITQSPKYLFRKEGQNVTLSCEQNLNHDAMYWYRQDPGQGLRLIYYSQIVNDFQKGDIAEGYSVSREKKESFPLTVTSAQKNPTAFYLCASSPFLTGLVNYGYTFGSGTRLTVV.

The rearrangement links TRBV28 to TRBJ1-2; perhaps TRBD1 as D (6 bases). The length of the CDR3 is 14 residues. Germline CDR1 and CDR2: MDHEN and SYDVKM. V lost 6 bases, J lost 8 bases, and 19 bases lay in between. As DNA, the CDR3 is TGTGCCAGCAGCATACAGGGACATCCTCAAGGCTACACCTTC. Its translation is CASSIQGHPQGYTF.

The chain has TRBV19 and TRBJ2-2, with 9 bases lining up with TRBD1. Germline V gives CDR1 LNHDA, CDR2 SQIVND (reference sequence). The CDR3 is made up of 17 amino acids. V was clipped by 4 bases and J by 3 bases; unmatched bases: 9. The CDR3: CASSNDRGFSDTGELFF. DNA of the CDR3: TGTGCCAGTAGTAATGACAGGGGGTTTTCGGACACCGGGGAGCTGTTTTTT.

The CDR3 DNA is TGTGCCAGCAGTGAAGCAGGGGGGACAGCAGGCTATGGCTACACCTTC. It translates to CASSEAGGTAGYGYTF. The chain joins TRBV6-1 to TRBJ1-2, with 7 nucleotides matching TRBD1. There are 16 residues in the CDR3. Trimming cost V 0 bases and J 4 bases; bases outside gene matches: 8. Germline loops: CDR1 MNHNS, CDR2 SASEGT.

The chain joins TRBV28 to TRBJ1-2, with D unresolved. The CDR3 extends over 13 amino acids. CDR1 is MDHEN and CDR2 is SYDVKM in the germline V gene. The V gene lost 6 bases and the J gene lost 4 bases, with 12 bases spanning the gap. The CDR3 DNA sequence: TGTGCCAGCAGCCTCGGACGGGCCTATGGCTACACCTTC. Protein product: CASSLGRAYGYTF.

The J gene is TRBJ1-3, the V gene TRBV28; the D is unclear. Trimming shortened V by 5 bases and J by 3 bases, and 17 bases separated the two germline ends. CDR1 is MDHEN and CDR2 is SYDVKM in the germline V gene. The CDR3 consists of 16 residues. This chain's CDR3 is CASSPPRFQDGNTIYF. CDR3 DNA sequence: TGTGCCAGCAGTCCCCCGCGGTTTCAGGATGGAAACACCATATATTTT.

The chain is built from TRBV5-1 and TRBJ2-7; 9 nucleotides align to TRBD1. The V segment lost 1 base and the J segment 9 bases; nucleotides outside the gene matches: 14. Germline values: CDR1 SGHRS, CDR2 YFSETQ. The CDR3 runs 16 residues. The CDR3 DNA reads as TGCGCCAGCAGCTTGATAGCGGACAGGGGTCCGGGATGGCAGTACTTC. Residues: CASSLIADRGPGWQYF.

The CDR3 bases are TGTGCCAGTAGTATTTATGGCTACGAGCAGTACTTC. It encodes CASSIYGYEQYF. The V and J genes are TRBV19 and TRBJ2-7; D remains ambiguous. This CDR3 region has 12 residues. Germline V CDR1 and CDR2: LNHDA, SQIVND (reference sequence). V lost 3 bases, J lost 3 bases, and 6 bases lay in between.

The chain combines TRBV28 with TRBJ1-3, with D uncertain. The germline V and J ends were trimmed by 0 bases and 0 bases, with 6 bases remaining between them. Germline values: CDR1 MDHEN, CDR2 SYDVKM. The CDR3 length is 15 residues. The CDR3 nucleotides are TGTGCCAGCAGTTTATGGAGCACCTCTGGAAACACCATATATTTT. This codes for CASSLWSTSGNTIYF.

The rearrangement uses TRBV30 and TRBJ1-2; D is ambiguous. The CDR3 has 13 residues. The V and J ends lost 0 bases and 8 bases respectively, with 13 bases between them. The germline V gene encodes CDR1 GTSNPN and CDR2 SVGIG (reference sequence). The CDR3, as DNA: TGTGCCTGGAGTGTTATCCGGGCGCGGGGCTACACCTTC. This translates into CAWSVIRARGYTF.

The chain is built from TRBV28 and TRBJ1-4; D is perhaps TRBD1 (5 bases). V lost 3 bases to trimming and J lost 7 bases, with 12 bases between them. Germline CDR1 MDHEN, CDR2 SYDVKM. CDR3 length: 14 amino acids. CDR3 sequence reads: CASSLVRGGEKLFF. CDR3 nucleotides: TGTGCCAGCAGTTTGGTTCGGGGCGGTGAAAAACTGTTTTTT.

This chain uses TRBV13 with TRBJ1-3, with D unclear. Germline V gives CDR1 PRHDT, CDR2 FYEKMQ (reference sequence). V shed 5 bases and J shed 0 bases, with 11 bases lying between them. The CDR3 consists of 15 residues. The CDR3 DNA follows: TGTGCCAGCAGCCTCCTAGGATCCTCTGGAAACACCATATATTTT. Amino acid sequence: CASSLLGSSGNTIYF.

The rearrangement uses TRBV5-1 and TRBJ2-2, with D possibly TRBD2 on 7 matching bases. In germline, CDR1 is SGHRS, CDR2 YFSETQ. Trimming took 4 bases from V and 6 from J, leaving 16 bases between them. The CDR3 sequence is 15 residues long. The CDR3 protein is CASSPREGGAGELFF. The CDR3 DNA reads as TGCGCCAGCAGCCCGAGGGAGGGGGGCGCCGGGGAGCTGTTTTTT.

CDR3 sequence: CASSQDGGANVLTF. The CDR3 DNA reads TGCGCCAGCAGCCAAGATGGCGGGGCCAACGTCCTGACTTTC. The chain combines TRBV4-1 with TRBJ2-6; D is unresolved. Germline V CDR1 and CDR2: MGHRA, YSYEKL. Trimming cost V 0 bases and J 4 bases, with 4 bases left between them. The CDR3 has 14 residues.

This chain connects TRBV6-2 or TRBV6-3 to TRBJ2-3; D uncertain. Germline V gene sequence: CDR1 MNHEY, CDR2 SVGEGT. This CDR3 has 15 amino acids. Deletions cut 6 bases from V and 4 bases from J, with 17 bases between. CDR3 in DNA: TGTGCCAGCAGCTCCCGCGAAGTGCTGGCAGATACGCAGTATTTT. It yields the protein CASSSREVLADTQYF.

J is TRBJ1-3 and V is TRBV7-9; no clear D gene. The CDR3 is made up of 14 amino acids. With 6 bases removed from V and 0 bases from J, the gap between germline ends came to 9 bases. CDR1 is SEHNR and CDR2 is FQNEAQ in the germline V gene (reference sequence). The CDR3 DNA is TGTGCCAGCAGAACCAGCAGCTCTGGAAACACCATATATTTT. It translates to CASRTSSSGNTIYF.

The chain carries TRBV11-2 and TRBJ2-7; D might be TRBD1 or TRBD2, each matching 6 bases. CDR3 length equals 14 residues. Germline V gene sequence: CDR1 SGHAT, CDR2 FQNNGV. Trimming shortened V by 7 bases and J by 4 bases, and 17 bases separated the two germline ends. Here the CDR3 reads CASTLFRGGYEQYF. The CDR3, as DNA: TGTGCCAGCACCCTATTTAGAGGGGGGTACGAGCAGTACTTC.

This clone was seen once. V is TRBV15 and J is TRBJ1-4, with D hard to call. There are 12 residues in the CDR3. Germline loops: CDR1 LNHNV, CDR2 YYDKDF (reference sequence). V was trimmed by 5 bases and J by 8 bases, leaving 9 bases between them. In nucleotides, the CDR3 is TGTGCCACCAGCGAAGATCACGAAAAACTGTTTTTT. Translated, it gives CATSEDHEKLFF.

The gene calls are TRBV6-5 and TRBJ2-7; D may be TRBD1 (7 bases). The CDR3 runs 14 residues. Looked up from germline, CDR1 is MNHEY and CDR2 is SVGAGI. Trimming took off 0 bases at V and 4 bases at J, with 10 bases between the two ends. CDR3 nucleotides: TGTGCCAGCAGTTACTCGACAGGGAGGTACGAGCAGTACTTC. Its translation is CASSYSTGRYEQYF.

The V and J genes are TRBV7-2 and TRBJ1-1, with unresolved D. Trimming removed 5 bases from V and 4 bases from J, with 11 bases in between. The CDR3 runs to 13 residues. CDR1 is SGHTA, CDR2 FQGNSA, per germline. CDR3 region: CASSPGLSTEAFF. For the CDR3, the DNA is TGTGCCAGCAGCCCTGGTCTGAGCACTGAAGCTTTCTTT.

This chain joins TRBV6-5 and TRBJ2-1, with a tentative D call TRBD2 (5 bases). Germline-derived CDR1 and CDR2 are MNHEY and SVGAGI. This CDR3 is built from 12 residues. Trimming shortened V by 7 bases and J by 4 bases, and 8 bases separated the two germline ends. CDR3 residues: CASNTGYNEQFF. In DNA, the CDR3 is TGTGCCAGCAACACGGGGTACAATGAGCAGTTCTTC.